The 13 T cell receptor beta chains reported below all come from one sample, sequenced in a study of cytomegalovirus exposure and HLA in healthy donors (dated by TCRdb to 2017 to 2019). The library was produced with the immunoSEQ multiplex PCR assay. For the multiplex PCR, a mixture combining 60 forward primers for TCR Vbeta segments and 13 reverse primers for TCR Jbeta segments was used. The table comes from immuneACCESS by way of TCRdb, which keeps in-frame sequences with V and J called. Part of the clones is missing from these tables; in studies checked, under half for an unresolved V gene and the rest for unknown reasons. The sample records some 120,000 clones, around 75% of which are singletons. The ten largest clones add up to less than 5% of the sample. What was sequenced was PBMCs. The receptors were sampled from a man in his fifties or sixties in good health and CMV-seropositive.

The genes are TRBV7-3 and TRBJ2-1; possibly TRBD2 for D (5 bases). Trimming shortened V by 0 bases and J by 5 bases, and 11 bases separated the two germline ends. The germline V gene encodes CDR1 SGHTA and CDR2 FQGTGA. This CDR3 has 15 amino acids. The CDR3 region is CASSLTSAVNNEQFF. DNA of the CDR3: TGTGCCAGCAGCTTAACGTCAGCGGTAAACAATGAGCAGTTCTTC.

V usage is TRBV5-6 and J usage is TRBJ2-7, with TRBD2 as a possible D gene (5 bases). V was cut by 0 bases and J by 7 bases, with 8 bases left in between. The germline V gene encodes CDR1 SGHDT and CDR2 YYEEEE. The CDR3 contains 12 residues. The CDR3 sequence is CASSLERREQYF. The DNA of the CDR3 is TGTGCCAGCAGCTTGGAGAGGAGGGAGCAGTACTTC.

V and J are TRBV29-1 and TRBJ2-5; 9 bases line up with TRBD2. The trim removed 6 bases at V and 5 bases at J, leaving 1 base unmatched. The CDR3 consists of 11 residues. Germline V lookup: CDR1 SQVTM, CDR2 ANQGSEA. This chain's CDR3 is CSVGLAETQYF. CDR3 bases: TGCAGCGTAGGACTAGCGGAGACCCAGTACTTC.

The chain is built from TRBV5-1 and TRBJ1-1, with D unresolved. The V gene's germline CDR1 is SGHRS and CDR2 YFSETQ. The CDR3 contains 15 residues. Trimming pared 4 bases from V and 5 bases from J, leaving 18 bases between. The CDR3 protein is CASSPAVAPRTEAFF. The CDR3 region has the DNA TGCGCCAGCAGCCCGGCGGTGGCCCCTCGGACTGAAGCTTTCTTT.

The chain carries TRBV5-6 and TRBJ1-2, with D unclear. This CDR3 comprises 15 residues. V gave up 3 bases and J gave up 4 bases, with 16 bases separating them. Germline assignment: CDR1 SGHDT and CDR2 YYEEEE. CDR3 bases: TGTGCCAGCAGCTCGGAGAGGCAGACCCTCTATGGCTACACCTTC. This encodes CASSSERQTLYGYTF.

As to this clone: The same CDR3 arises from other DNA sequences in this sample as well. The V and J genes are TRBV6-6 and TRBJ2-7; 10 bases fit TRBD1. The CDR3 extends over 14 amino acids. Germline V gene lookup returns CDR1 MNHNY and CDR2 SVGAGI (reference sequence). V was clipped by 2 bases and J by 3 bases; unmatched bases: 1. Here the CDR3 DNA reads TGTGCCAGCAGTTACCGGGACAGGGGCTACGAGCAGTACTTC. This encodes CASSYRDRGYEQYF.

The rearrangement links TRBV6-6 to TRBJ1-5; D ambiguous. The CDR3 contains 13 residues. Trimming pared 4 bases from V and 0 bases from J, leaving 4 bases between. Germline CDR1 reads MNHNY; CDR2 reads SVGAGI (reference sequence). For the CDR3, the DNA is TGTGCCAGCAGTTCGTATAGCAATCAGCCCCAGCATTTT. It codes for CASSSYSNQPQHF.

The rearrangement joins TRBV29-1 to TRBJ1-1, with D uncertain. Germline lookup yields CDR1 SQVTM and CDR2 ANQGSEA. The CDR3 is made up of 11 amino acids. The CDR3 loop is CTFSRQAEAFF. CDR3 sequence (DNA): TGCACATTCTCGCGACAAGCTGAAGCTTTCTTT.

This sequence joins TRBV2 and TRBJ2-2; D might be TRBD1 (5 bases). V lost 7 bases and J lost 1, with 7 bases in between. The germline CDR1 and CDR2 sequences are SNHLY and FYNNEI. The CDR3 extends over 13 amino acids. CDR3 loop: CASIGQNTGELFF. Written as DNA, the CDR3 is TGTGCCAGCATAGGACAGAACACCGGGGAGCTGTTTTTT.

The V and J genes are TRBV19 and TRBJ2-5; weak D call: TRBD2 (5 bases). V was trimmed by 8 bases and J by 4 bases, leaving 17 bases between them. The CDR3 consists of 14 residues. From germline, CDR1 is LNHDA and CDR2 SQIVND (reference sequence). CDR3 protein: CASRRRSILETQYF. In DNA form, the CDR3 reads TGTGCCAGTCGCAGGAGGTCAATTCTAGAGACCCAGTACTTC.

V and J are TRBV30 and TRBJ1-2; TRBD1 matches at 9 bases. The CDR3 covers 15 residues. J lost 4 bases, V lost 4 bases, and 10 bases had no gene match. Looked up from germline, CDR1 is GTSNPN and CDR2 is SVGIG (reference sequence). The DNA for the CDR3 is TGTGCCTGGATCCGGGACAGGGCGAGGAGCTATGGCTACACCTTC. As protein: CAWIRDRARSYGYTF.

This chain joins TRBV19 and TRBJ1-5; D not resolved. The V end lost 4 bases, the J end lost 0 bases, and 10 bases lay between the germline ends. Germline V gene data show CDR1 as LNHDA and CDR2 as SQIVND (reference sequence). The CDR3 is made up of 15 amino acids. The CDR3 nucleotides read TGTGCCAGTAGTACTCTCGCGAATAGCAATCAGCCCCAGCATTTT. It yields the protein CASSTLANSNQPQHF.

This rearrangement joins TRBV29-1 to TRBJ2-1, with D maybe TRBD2 (7 bases). There are 14 residues in the CDR3. Trimming pared 2 bases from V and 7 bases from J, leaving 15 bases between. Germline V gives CDR1 SQVTM, CDR2 ANQGSEA. DNA of the CDR3: TGCAGCGTTGAAAAGGGGGAGGGTCGAAATGAGCAGTTCTTC. Translating it yields CSVEKGEGRNEQFF.